This T cell receptor (beta chain) was recorded in a study of blood T cell repertoires in COVID-19. Study context: There were acute and convalescent COVID-19 samples, and they came from the United States, Italy and Spain. From T cells, B-cell-depleted T cells, or PBMCs came the material, which was cDNA or gDNA.

Source study methods: Nucleated cell counts were estimated from reference gene primer amplification. Generated by immunoSEQ multiplex PCR, the TCRdb table keeps only in-frame clones and is missing some. Clone size and V and J calls were adopted from that table, with D and trimming inferred from the DNA. The sample has some 120,000 clones, 80% seen once. V trimming: 6 bases; J trimming: 5 bases; junction bases outside the gene matches: 4. Germline lookup yields CDR1 MNHEY and CDR2 SMNVEV (reference sequence). The CDR3 is 13 residues long. The genes are TRBV27 and TRBJ1-1; 9 bases are shared with TRBD1. The sample was peripheral blood. The origin of this receptor is a human donor in a cohort sampled during active COVID-19. This CDR3 reads CASRGQGKTEAFF. The CDR3 DNA sequence: TGTGCCAGCAGGGGACAGGGAAAAACTGAAGCTTTCTTT.